The 12 T cell receptor beta chains below come from one sample, sequenced in a study of cytomegalovirus exposure and HLA in healthy donors. The PCR had 60 Vbeta and 13 Jbeta primers. This table comes from immunoSEQ multiplex PCR, and its TCRdb copy is limited to in-frame clones, with some not included. The sample carries about 200,000 clones, around four fifths recorded once. Sequenced material: PBMCs. These receptor sequences come from a man aged 35 to 55 in good health and CMV-seropositive.

V gene TRBV7-7 combines with J gene TRBJ2-5, with TRBD2 as a possible D gene (6 bases). The CDR3 runs 13 residues. Germline V gene lookup returns CDR1 SSHAT and CDR2 FNYEAQ (reference sequence). V was pared by 5 bases and J by 4 bases, with 11 bases between. CDR3 region: CASSGGGIETQYF. CDR3 bases: TGTGCCAGCAGCGGCGGAGGGATAGAGACCCAGTACTTC.

This chain uses TRBV28 with TRBJ1-2; D is perhaps TRBD1 (5 bases). Germline CDR1 MDHEN, CDR2 SYDVKM. The V and J ends lost 7 bases and 1 base respectively, with 16 bases between them. CDR3 length: 15 amino acids. DNA for the CDR3: TGTGCCAGCAACAGTATCGACAGAAGTAACTATGGCTACACCTTC. Amino acids: CASNSIDRSNYGYTF.

The chain employs TRBV30 and TRBJ2-1; 8 bases line up with TRBD1. Unmatched junction bases numbered 9, after V lost 5 bases and J lost 9 bases. The CDR3 consists of 13 residues. Germline-derived CDR1 and CDR2 are GTSNPN and SVGIG (reference sequence). CDR3 in DNA: TGTGCCTGGGGGGGGACAGGTATCGGTGAGCAGTTCTTC. As protein: CAWGGTGIGEQFF.

This clone has only one observation. This chain uses TRBV9 with TRBJ2-1; TRBD2 matches 7 bases. The germline gives CDR1 SGDLS, CDR2 YYNGEE. V trimming: 0 bases; J trimming: 9 bases; junction bases outside the gene matches: 6. CDR3 size: 14 residues. This CDR3 is CASSVVRGGGEQFF. The CDR3 coding sequence is TGTGCCAGCAGCGTAGTTAGGGGCGGGGGTGAGCAGTTCTTC.

This rearrangement joins TRBV10-3 to TRBJ1-1, with D possibly TRBD1 on 6 matching bases. The germline V and J ends were trimmed by 4 bases and 1 base, with 7 bases remaining between them. Germline V gene sequence: CDR1 ENHRY, CDR2 SYGVKD. The CDR3 is 13 amino acids. CDR3 in DNA: TGTGCCATCAGTGGACAGGAGAACACTGAAGCTTTCTTT. This encodes CAISGQENTEAFF.

The chain carries TRBV30 and TRBJ2-1; D perhaps matches TRBD1 (5 bases). The CDR3 contains 12 residues. The V end lost 5 bases, the J end lost 10 bases, and 15 bases lay between the germline ends. Germline loops: CDR1 GTSNPN, CDR2 SVGIG (reference sequence). CDR3 in amino acids: CAWDLSTAEQFF. For the CDR3, the DNA is TGTGCCTGGGACCTTTCGACAGCGGAGCAGTTCTTC.

The chain employs TRBV7-8 and TRBJ2-2; 9 bases fit TRBD1. V was clipped by 5 bases and J by 1 base; unmatched bases: 2. Germline CDR1 and CDR2: SGHVS and FQNEAQ. CDR3 length equals 15 residues. CDR3 in amino acids: CASSAGQGNTGELFF. Written as DNA, the CDR3 is TGTGCCAGCAGCGCGGGACAGGGGAACACCGGGGAGCTGTTTTTT.

The chain links TRBV15 to TRBJ1-5, with TRBD1 as a possible D gene (5 bases). This CDR3 has 14 amino acids. Germline CDR1 and CDR2: LNHNV and YYDKDF (reference sequence). Trimming removed 1 base from V and 9 bases from J, with 13 bases in between. CDR3 in amino acids: CATSRGEGWGPQHF. CDR3 coding DNA: TGTGCCACCAGCAGAGGGGAGGGGTGGGGGCCCCAGCATTTT.

Only a few counts were recorded for this clone. The V call is TRBV7-2, the J call TRBJ2-4, with a possible D match to TRBD1 (5 bases). This CDR3 contains 18 residues. V was clipped by 4 bases and J by 0 bases, with 19 bases between them. Germline CDR1 and CDR2: SGHTA and FQGNSA. The CDR3 region has the DNA TGTGCCAGCAGCTCTGGGTCCCAGGGTGGCCTAGCCAAAAACATTCAGTACTTC. This sequence encodes CASSSGSQGGLAKNIQYF.

The V call is TRBV6-5, the J call TRBJ2-7, with 7 bases fitting TRBD1. Looked up from germline, CDR1 is MNHEY and CDR2 is SVGAGI. The length of the CDR3 is 13 residues. V was pared by 4 bases and J by 5 bases, with 5 bases of the junction left unmatched. CDR3 amino acids: CASSFPGQDEQYF. CDR3 in DNA: TGTGCCAGCAGTTTCCCCGGACAGGACGAGCAGTACTTC.

V usage is TRBV20-1 and J usage is TRBJ1-4, with a possible D match to TRBD1 (6 bases). The CDR3 extends over 11 amino acids. Germline values: CDR1 DFQATT, CDR2 SNEGSKA (reference sequence). Between the trimmed V and J ends, which lost 6 bases and 8 bases, there was a span of 10 bases. CDR3 nucleotides: TGCAGTGCCCTCACAGGGGAAAAACTGTTTTTT. It specifies CSALTGEKLFF.

Worth noting for this clone: The same CDR3 can be traced to other DNA sequences in this sample. The rearrangement joins TRBV9 to TRBJ1-4; weak D call: TRBD1 (5 bases). The CDR3 spans 15 residues. Between the trimmed V and J ends, which lost 0 bases and 3 bases, there was a span of 9 bases. Per germline, CDR1 SGDLS and CDR2 YYNGEE. In nucleotides, the CDR3 is TGTGCCAGCAGCGTAGAGGGGTTGCCTAATGAAAAACTGTTTTTT. This gives the protein CASSVEGLPNEKLFF.